One and the same sample provided the 13 T cell receptor beta chains below, sequenced in a study of cytomegalovirus exposure and HLA in healthy donors. The PCR was carried out with 60 Vbeta primers and 13 Jbeta primers. Some clones are missing from TCRdb's copy, which holds only in-frame ones; the method was immunoSEQ multiplex PCR. The data contain 150,000 to 200,000 clones, roughly 80% of them singletons. The sample taken for sequencing was PBMCs. All receptors come from a man aged 35 to 55 in good health and CMV-seropositive.

J is TRBJ1-2 and V is TRBV5-6; unclear D gene. V lost 4 bases and J lost 7, with 11 bases in between. The CDR3 has 12 amino acids. Germline-derived CDR1 and CDR2 are SGHDT and YYEEEE. CDR3 region: CASSPRPGGYTF. The CDR3 region has the DNA TGTGCCAGCAGCCCACGACCGGGTGGCTACACCTTC.

The chain links TRBV19 to TRBJ1-1; 9 bases are a match to TRBD1. J lost 5 bases, V lost 6 bases, and 13 bases had no gene match. This CDR3 region has 16 residues. Germline loops: CDR1 LNHDA, CDR2 SQIVND (reference sequence). CDR3: CASRATGTGRLTEAFF. The CDR3 DNA reads as TGTGCCAGTAGAGCGACCGGGACAGGGAGGTTAACTGAAGCTTTCTTT.

This clone was seen more than once but under ten times. The chain links TRBV29-1 to TRBJ2-7, with TRBD1 matching 7 bases. The trim removed 1 base at V and 0 bases at J, leaving 9 bases unmatched. This CDR3 is built from 16 residues. CDR1 SQVTM and CDR2 ANQGSEA come from the germline V gene. CDR3 in amino acids: CSVEGTTGQYSYEQYF. DNA for the CDR3: TGCAGCGTTGAAGGTACGACGGGACAGTACTCCTACGAGCAGTACTTC.

The chain recombines TRBV4-3 with TRBJ1-2; D uncertain. V dropped 4 bases and J dropped 7 bases, with 13 bases sitting between them. CDR1 is LGHNA, CDR2 YSLEER, per germline. The CDR3 is 13 amino acids. The CDR3 reads CASSPEKRSGYTF. For the CDR3, the DNA is TGCGCCAGCAGCCCAGAGAAGAGGAGTGGCTACACCTTC.

This sequence joins TRBV6-5 and TRBJ2-7, with a possible D match to TRBD1 (6 bases). The ends were cut back, 6 bases at V and 3 bases at J, with 15 bases in the middle. Germline CDR1 MNHEY, CDR2 SVGAGI. The CDR3 loop spans 14 amino acids. For the CDR3, the DNA is TGTGCCAGCAGGTCGGGAACAGGGAACTACGAGCAGTACTTC. It encodes CASRSGTGNYEQYF.

The V call is TRBV6-5, the J call TRBJ2-3, with a tentative D call TRBD2 (5 bases). Germline loops: CDR1 MNHEY, CDR2 SVGAGI. CDR3 size: 11 residues. V was pared by 6 bases and J by 10 bases, with 11 bases between. CDR3 bases: TGTGCCAGCAGCTCCGGGATCGCGCAGTATTTT. The encoded protein is CASSSGIAQYF.

The V and J genes are TRBV2 and TRBJ2-1, with a weak D call TRBD1 (5 bases). The CDR3 length is 10 residues. V shed 8 bases and J shed 8 bases, with 7 bases lying between them. CDR1 and CDR2 (germline): SNHLY, FYNNEI. CDR3 sequence: CASGADEQFF. CDR3 coding DNA: TGTGCCAGCGGGGCCGATGAGCAGTTCTTC.

CDR3 protein: CASSFPKEVDTQYF. Written as DNA, the CDR3 is TGTGCCAGCAGCTTTCCAAAGGAGGTGGATACGCAGTATTTT. The rearrangement joins TRBV11-2 to TRBJ2-3; a weak D match, TRBD2 (5 bases). The length of the CDR3 is 14 residues. Looked up from germline, CDR1 is SGHAT and CDR2 is FQNNGV. With 3 bases removed from V and 6 bases from J, the gap between germline ends came to 13 bases.

This clone was found once. The rearrangement joins TRBV7-9 to TRBJ2-1, with 10 bases fitting TRBD2. Germline V gene data show CDR1 as SEHNR and CDR2 as FQNEAQ (reference sequence). Trimming took 5 bases from V and 7 from J; bases not matched to a gene: 11. CDR3 length equals 16 residues. The CDR3 nucleotides read TGTGCCAGCAGCCGGGGGGGGCTAGCGGGGGAGAATGAGCAGTTCTTC. As protein: CASSRGGLAGENEQFF.

This CDR3 reads CASKLRGSGANVLTF. The CDR3 region has the DNA TGTGCCAGCAAGCTTAGGGGCTCTGGGGCCAACGTCCTGACTTTC. The rearrangement uses TRBV7-3 and TRBJ2-6; weak D call: TRBD1 (5 bases). The CDR3 extends over 15 amino acids. The germline V gene encodes CDR1 SGHTA and CDR2 FQGTGA. V was shortened by 7 bases and J by 0 bases, with 10 bases between the two germline ends.

This chain joins TRBV9 and TRBJ1-4; D perhaps matches TRBD1 (6 bases). The CDR3 loop spans 16 amino acids. Per the germline V gene, CDR1 is SGDLS and CDR2 is YYNGEE. The ends were cut back, 4 bases at V and 0 bases at J, with 13 bases in the middle. The CDR3 DNA follows: TGTGCCAGCAGCCACGAACAGGGAACAACTAATGAAAAACTGTTTTTT. Its translation is CASSHEQGTTNEKLFF. The full variable domain, with the rest looked up from reference TRBV9 and TRBJ1-4, is DSGVTQTPKHLITATGQRVTLRCSPRSGDLSVYWYQQSLDQGLQFLIQYYNGEERAKGNILERFSAQQFPDLHSELNLSSLELGDSALYFCASSHEQGTTNEKLFFGSGTQLSVL.

The chain combines TRBV27 with TRBJ2-7; D might be TRBD2 (5 bases). Trimming removed 5 bases from V and 2 bases from J, with 22 bases in between. The germline V gene encodes CDR1 MNHEY and CDR2 SMNVEV (reference sequence). The CDR3 has 17 amino acids. The CDR3 nucleotides read TGTGCCAGCAGTCCAATACCCTCGGGCAGGCGGGCCTACGAGCAGTACTTC. Its translation is CASSPIPSGRRAYEQYF.

The chain links TRBV6-1 to TRBJ2-7; 7 nucleotides agree with TRBD1. The CDR3 spans 14 residues. Germline V lookup: CDR1 MNHNS, CDR2 SASEGT. The junction had 3 bases not matched to a gene; V was cut back by 2 bases and J by 2 bases. The CDR3 protein is CASSERGTAYEQYF. Here the CDR3 DNA reads TGTGCCAGCAGTGAAAGGGGGACAGCCTACGAGCAGTACTTC.